These 26 T cell receptor beta chains came from one sample sequenced in a study of T cells in Graves' hyperthyroidism and ophthalmopathy. Amplified TCR beta CDR3 regions came from RNA transcripts. The TCR CDR3 was amplified in a first-round RT-PCR using the HTBI primer set. MiXCR was run by TCRdb on the multiplex PCR reads, yielding one entry per CDR3 protein. The repertoire includes 350,000 to 500,000 distinct CDR3 sequences, around 15% of them detected once, and more than 4.5% sits in the top ten. The source material was blood. These TCRs come from a woman between 18 and 29 years old with Graves' hyperthyroidism.

The genes are TRBV4-3 and TRBJ2-1; 14 nucleotides match TRBD2. The J segment lost 8 bases and the V segment lost 1 base, leaving 7 bases of the junction unmatched. The CDR3 spans 17 residues. Germline values: CDR1 LGHNA, CDR2 YSLEER. CDR3 sequence: CASSQGVGLAGVDEQFF. The CDR3 DNA reads TGCGCCAGCAGCCAAGGAGTGGGACTAGCGGGAGTTGATGAGCAGTTCTTC.

This clonotype was detected many times. The chain couples TRBV27 to TRBJ2-5; D call uncertain. This CDR3 contains 15 residues. From germline, CDR1 is MNHEY and CDR2 SMNVEV (reference sequence). V lost 2 bases and J lost 5, with 15 bases in between. The CDR3 nucleotides read TGTGCCAGCAGTTTAGTTGGGATAGGCGCGGAGACCCAGTACTTC. Its protein is CASSLVGIGAETQYF.

The chain is built from TRBV10-2 and TRBJ2-1, with a possible D match to TRBD2 (5 bases). Per germline, CDR1 WSHSY and CDR2 SAAADI. CDR3 length equals 12 residues. The V gene lost 6 bases and the J gene lost 9 bases, with 12 bases spanning the gap. CDR3 sequence (DNA): TGCGCCAGCAGAGTAGGACTGGGTGAGCAGTTCTTC. It yields the protein CASRVGLGEQFF.

This clonotype has a handful of counts. The J gene is TRBJ1-3, the V gene TRBV9; D ambiguous. Looked up from germline, CDR1 is SGDLS and CDR2 is YYNGEE. With 0 bases removed from V and 4 bases from J, the gap between germline ends came to 8 bases. This CDR3 is built from 14 residues. In DNA, the CDR3 is TGTGCCAGCAGCGTAGACTTGTCCGGAAACACCATATATTTT. Amino acids: CASSVDLSGNTIYF.

The V and J genes are TRBV5-5 and TRBJ1-2; the D is unclear. Germline CDR1 reads SGHKS; CDR2 reads YYEKEE (reference sequence). Trimming took 4 bases from V and 5 from J, leaving 12 bases between them. CDR3 length equals 13 residues. CDR3 bases: TGTGCCAGCAGCCCCTTTGCGGGGTATGGCTACACCTTC. Amino acid sequence: CASSPFAGYGYTF.

The chain has TRBV5-1 and TRBJ2-1; TRBD1 matches 9 bases. The germline V gene encodes CDR1 SGHRS and CDR2 YFSETQ. The CDR3 is 16 residues long. The trim removed 4 bases at V and 7 bases at J, leaving 12 bases unmatched. In DNA, the CDR3 is TGCGCCAGCAGCGGGGGGCTGGGACAGGGCAGGAATGAGCAGTTCTTC. Translation: CASSGGLGQGRNEQFF.

This clonotype was observed at least ten times. The rearrangement uses TRBV28 and TRBJ2-1; 10 nucleotides agree with TRBD1. CDR1 is MDHEN and CDR2 is SYDVKM in the germline V gene. V shed 8 bases, J shed 6 bases, and the junction held 7 bases outside the gene matches. The CDR3 is made up of 14 amino acids. The CDR3 region is CASFRDRGANEQFF. The CDR3 DNA sequence: TGTGCCAGCTTCCGGGACAGGGGCGCCAATGAGCAGTTCTTC.

This clonotype was seen many times. DNA of the CDR3: TGTGCCAGCAGCTCAAGGTCGTATCCCTACGAGCAGTACTTC. It encodes CASSSRSYPYEQYF. The V and J genes are TRBV13 and TRBJ2-7; D is unclear. CDR1 and CDR2 (germline): PRHDT, FYEKMQ (reference sequence). V lost 4 bases and J lost 2, with 12 bases in between. There are 14 residues in the CDR3.

This clonotype was detected many times. CDR3: CASTLDRGGSEQYF. The CDR3 DNA reads TGTGCCAGCACCCTTGACAGGGGTGGGAGCGAGCAGTACTTC. V usage is TRBV2 and J usage is TRBJ2-7; 8 bases match TRBD1. The CDR3 sequence is 14 residues long. V shed 7 bases and J 6 bases; nucleotides not matched to a gene: 11. Per the germline V gene, CDR1 is SNHLY and CDR2 is FYNNEI. The full variable domain, in which reference TRBV2 and TRBJ2-7 provide the parts outside the CDR3, is EPEVTQTPSHQVTQMGQEVILRCVPISNHLYFYWYRQILGQKVEFLVSFYNNEISEKSEIFDDQFSVERPDGSNFTLKIRSTKLEDSAMYFCASTLDRGGSEQYFGPGTRLTVT.

With regard to this clonotype: Possible read error: a much larger clone is one base away. The chain recombines TRBV5-4 with TRBJ2-1, with TRBD1 matching over 10 bases. Germline CDR1 reads SGHNT; CDR2 reads YYREEE (reference sequence). The CDR3 covers 15 residues. The CDR3 DNA reads TGTGCCAGCAGCACCGGGACAGGGGTTCCCAATAAGCAGTTCTTC. Translating it yields CASSTGTGVPNKQFF.

The sample holds many counts of this clonotype. The CDR3 nucleotides read TGTGCCAGTAGTATAGAGCGGAAGTCTGAAGCTTTCTTT. Translating gives CASSIERKSEAFF. The V and J genes are TRBV19 and TRBJ1-1; D gene unclear. V was clipped by 0 bases and J by 6 bases, with 8 bases between them. The CDR3 runs 13 residues. Germline assignment: CDR1 LNHDA and CDR2 SQIVND (reference sequence).

This clonotype has at least ten counts. The chain joins TRBV2 to TRBJ1-4; D remains ambiguous. Trimming removed 3 bases at V and 6 bases at J, with 11 bases between. Looked up from germline, CDR1 is SNHLY and CDR2 is FYNNEI. The CDR3 consists of 14 residues. The CDR3 is CASSEDGPDEKLFF. The CDR3 DNA sequence: TGTGCCAGCAGTGAGGACGGACCTGATGAAAAACTGTTTTTT.

This clonotype was seen ten or more times. The rearrangement links TRBV29-1 to TRBJ1-1; no reliable D call. Germline CDR1 SQVTM, CDR2 ANQGSEA. This CDR3 region has 11 residues. V was trimmed by 4 bases and J by 1 base, leaving 4 bases between them. CDR3: CSVGPNTEAFF. DNA of the CDR3: TGCAGCGTTGGTCCGAACACTGAAGCTTTCTTT.

The CDR3 sequence is CASSYTSGRPYNEQFF. CDR3 nucleotides: TGTGCCAGCAGTTACACTAGCGGGAGGCCCTACAATGAGCAGTTCTTC. The chain combines TRBV6-5 with TRBJ2-1; 12 bases match TRBD2. Germline V gene sequence: CDR1 MNHEY, CDR2 SVGAGI. After removal of 2 bases from V and 2 bases from J, the junction contained 1 base not matched to a gene. The CDR3 consists of 16 residues.

This clonotype was counted a few times. This rearrangement joins TRBV28 to TRBJ1-6; 9 nucleotides agree with TRBD1. Germline assignment: CDR1 MDHEN and CDR2 SYDVKM. The V and J ends lost 6 bases and 6 bases, in that order; junction bases with no gene match: 3. The CDR3 is made up of 14 amino acids. CDR3: CASRATGGNSPLHF. In DNA form, the CDR3 reads TGTGCCAGCAGGGCGACAGGGGGTAATTCACCCCTCCACTTT.

The V gene is TRBV9, the J gene TRBJ2-1; D unclear. Germline loops: CDR1 SGDLS, CDR2 YYNGEE. The CDR3 length is 15 residues. The germline V and J ends were trimmed by 0 bases and 9 bases, with 16 bases remaining between them. CDR3 sequence reads: CASSVGGPNPPEQFF. For the CDR3, the DNA is TGTGCCAGCAGCGTAGGTGGACCGAACCCCCCTGAGCAGTTCTTC.

The chain's CDR3 is CASSYTLNTEAFF. The CDR3 nucleotides are TGTGCCAGCAGTTACACACTGAACACTGAAGCTTTCTTT. This rearrangement joins TRBV12-3 or TRBV12-4 to TRBJ1-1; no definite D call. The ends were cut back, 4 bases at V and 0 bases at J, with 6 bases in the middle. This CDR3 has 13 residues.

In its sample, this clonotype was seen many times. This chain connects TRBV28 to TRBJ1-6; D unclear. The V and J ends lost 6 bases and 0 bases respectively, with 6 bases between them. This CDR3 spans 14 amino acids. From germline, CDR1 is MDHEN and CDR2 SYDVKM. The CDR3 protein is CASRLSSYNSPLHF. The CDR3 DNA reads as TGTGCCAGCAGGTTGAGCTCCTATAATTCACCCCTCCACTTT. The full variable domain, its missing parts supplied by reference TRBV28 and TRBJ1-6, is DVKVTQSSRYLVKRTGEKVFLECVQDMDHENMFWYRQDPGLGLRLIYFSYDVKMKEKGDIPEGYSVSREKKERFSLILESASTNQTSMYLCASRLSSYNSPLHFGNGTRLTVT.

Ten or more counts support this clonotype. Here the CDR3 reads CASSQDIRRYTEAFF. The CDR3 DNA sequence: TGTGCCAGCAGCCAAGATATTCGGAGATACACTGAAGCTTTCTTT. The chain employs TRBV3-1 and TRBJ1-1; no definite D call. The germline V and J ends were trimmed by 0 bases and 3 bases, with 11 bases remaining between them. The V gene's germline CDR1 is LGHDT and CDR2 YNNKEL (reference sequence). There are 15 residues in the CDR3.

This clonotype was picked up many times. The rearrangement joins TRBV27 to TRBJ2-5; 8 bases are shared with TRBD2. The junction had 14 bases not matched to a gene; V was cut back by 6 bases and J by 5 bases. The CDR3 is 16 amino acids. Germline V lookup: CDR1 MNHEY, CDR2 SMNVEV (reference sequence). Written as DNA, the CDR3 is TGTGCCAGCAGCCAGATGGGCGGGAGGCCAGGGGAGACCCAGTACTTC. Amino acid sequence: CASSQMGGRPGETQYF.

V gene TRBV7-8 combines with J gene TRBJ1-1, with D hard to call. Between the trimmed V and J ends, which lost 2 bases and 10 bases, there was a span of 8 bases. Looked up from germline, CDR1 is SGHVS and CDR2 is FQNEAQ. This CDR3 comprises 11 residues. DNA for the CDR3: TGTGCCAGCAGCTTATATAGGGTAGCTTTCTTT. This translates into CASSLYRVAFF.

This clonotype has at least ten counts. The chain is built from TRBV7-3 and TRBJ2-1; the D is unclear. The CDR3 has 15 amino acids. V shed 5 bases and J shed 2 bases, with 13 bases lying between them. Per germline, CDR1 SGHTA and CDR2 FQGTGA. CDR3 loop: CASSPDLTPYNEQFF. The CDR3 nucleotides read TGTGCCAGCAGCCCCGACCTGACGCCCTACAATGAGCAGTTCTTC.

The chain has TRBV3-1 and TRBJ2-3; D might be TRBD2 (5 bases). Trimming left V 1 base short and J 3 bases short, with 11 bases between. Germline loops: CDR1 LGHDT, CDR2 YNNKEL (reference sequence). The CDR3 has 15 amino acids. DNA for the CDR3: TGTGCCAGCAGCCAAGGAGGGATCGTAACAGATACGCAGTATTTT. Translated, it gives CASSQGGIVTDTQYF.

This clonotype was seen many times. The chain has TRBV28 and TRBJ2-1; 11 bases are shared with TRBD2. Per germline, CDR1 MDHEN and CDR2 SYDVKM. Germline trimming cut 8 bases from V and 3 bases from J; bases unmatched to any gene: 9. This CDR3 is 16 amino acids long. The CDR3 reads CASAGFSGRGYNEQFF. Written as DNA, the CDR3 is TGTGCCAGCGCCGGTTTTAGCGGGAGGGGCTACAATGAGCAGTTCTTC. Drawing the rest from reference TRBV28 and TRBJ2-1, the complete variable domain is DVKVTQSSRYLVKRTGEKVFLECVQDMDHENMFWYRQDPGLGLRLIYFSYDVKMKEKGDIPEGYSVSREKKERFSLILESASTNQTSMYLCASAGFSGRGYNEQFFGPGTRLTVL.

In this sample, this clonotype turned up many times. The V call is TRBV6-2 or TRBV6-3, the J call TRBJ2-7; D ambiguous. Germline CDR1 and CDR2: MNHEY and SVGEGT. V was clipped by 0 bases and J by 4 bases, with 7 bases between them. The CDR3 runs 13 residues. CDR3 sequence reads: CASSYSLRYEQYF. CDR3 sequence (DNA): TGTGCCAGCAGTTACTCGTTGAGGTACGAGCAGTACTTC.

This clonotype occurred once. The chain links TRBV2 to TRBJ2-3; D might be TRBD2 (6 bases). The germline V gene has CDR1 SNHLY and CDR2 FYNNEI. V lost 4 bases and J lost 3, with 17 bases in between. The CDR3 loop spans 16 amino acids. Here the CDR3 DNA reads TGTGCCAGCAGTGCCCGAGGGACTCTGGGGACAGATACGCAGTATTTT. This gives the protein CASSARGTLGTDTQYF.